This passage covers 28 T cell receptor beta chains from one sample sequenced in a study of T-cell memory formation after mild COVID-19. TCRdb fed the 5' RACE reads into MiXCR, producing one record per CDR3 protein. The sample lists roughly 150,000 distinct CDR3 sequences, 13% to 15% seen once, with 12% to 15% in the top ten. The sequencing sample was made of PBMCs or a T cell subset sorted from them (not recorded which). The origin of the receptors is an adult woman who had mild COVID-19 (a few samples of this study predate the infection). Cell type and time point are not known.

The rearrangement joins TRBV29-1 to TRBJ2-1; TRBD2 agrees at 9 bases. From germline, CDR1 is SQVTM and CDR2 ANQGSEA. The ends lost 7 bases at V and 4 bases at J; junction bases unmatched: 11. The CDR3 covers 15 residues. The CDR3, as DNA: TGCAGCGCCGTGGGGCTAGCGGGGCGATACAATGAGCAGTTCTTC. Its protein product is CSAVGLAGRYNEQFF.

A few counts support this clonotype. The chain carries TRBV5-4 and TRBJ2-3, with TRBD1 matching 12 bases. The CDR3 length is 16 residues. The germline V gene encodes CDR1 SGHNT and CDR2 YYREEE (reference sequence). J gave up 2 bases and V 2 bases, and 3 bases lay outside the gene matches. In DNA, the CDR3 is TGTGCCAGCAGCTTTCCGGGACAGGGGGCCACAGATACGCAGTATTTT. It codes for CASSFPGQGATDTQYF.

This clonotype has ten or more counts. This rearrangement joins TRBV24-1 to TRBJ2-4; a possible D gene is TRBD1 (6 bases). The germline CDR1 and CDR2 sequences are KGHDR and SFDVKD. V was pared by 5 bases and J by 10 bases, with 8 bases between. This CDR3 has 11 residues. CDR3 in DNA: TGTGCCACCAGTGTTGGACAGATTCAGTACTTC. Translated: CATSVGQIQYF.

This clonotype has a handful of counts. The chain uses TRBV25-1 and TRBJ2-1, with 7 bases that match TRBD1. Germline values: CDR1 MGHDK, CDR2 SYGVNS. The CDR3 sequence is 14 residues long. The V segment lost 5 bases and the J segment 5 bases; nucleotides outside the gene matches: 6. CDR3 in amino acids: CASSPQGQHNEQFF. The CDR3, as DNA: TGTGCCAGCAGTCCCCAGGGACAGCACAATGAGCAGTTCTTC.

This clonotype was seen only a few times. V usage is TRBV19 and J usage is TRBJ1-2, with TRBD1 matching 7 bases. Germline CDR1 is LNHDA and CDR2 is SQIVND (reference sequence). After removal of 3 bases from V and 4 bases from J, the junction contained 11 bases not matched to a gene. The CDR3 is 16 residues long. CDR3 protein: CASSISAPGQSYGYTF. DNA for the CDR3: TGTGCCAGTAGTATCAGCGCCCCGGGACAGAGCTATGGCTACACCTTC.

Note on this clonotype: One end of the junction varies from germline; a read error may be responsible. V gene TRBV5-1 combines with J gene TRBJ1-1; D remains unclear. The CDR3 runs 13 residues. CDR1 SGHRS and CDR2 YFSETQ come from the germline V gene. The CDR3 sequence is CASSLTVNTEALF. DNA of the CDR3: TGCGCCAGCAGCTTGACAGTCAACACTGAAGCTTTATTT.

V gene TRBV6-5 combines with J gene TRBJ2-3; 13 bases align to TRBD2. This CDR3 is built from 19 residues. The junction had 10 bases not matched to a gene; V was cut back by 0 bases and J by 4 bases. Germline CDR1 reads MNHEY; CDR2 reads SVGAGI. For the CDR3, the DNA is TGTGCCAGCAGTTACTCAGAAGGGACTAGCGGGACGCTTGCAGATACGCAGTATTTT. The encoded protein is CASSYSEGTSGTLADTQYF.

The chain joins TRBV20-1 to TRBJ2-4; D gene uncertain. V was trimmed by 6 bases and J by 10 bases, leaving 7 bases between them. Germline loops: CDR1 DFQATT, CDR2 SNEGSKA (reference sequence). The CDR3 contains 9 residues. CDR3 region: CSAGSIQYF. In DNA form, the CDR3 reads TGCAGTGCGGGTAGTATTCAGTACTTC.

This clonotype has a handful of counts. This chain joins TRBV14 and TRBJ2-7, with D possibly called TRBD1 or TRBD2 (5 bases each). Germline assignment: CDR1 SGHDN and CDR2 FVKESK. The CDR3 is 15 residues long. V lost 0 bases and J 0 bases, leaving 9 bases between the germline ends. This CDR3 reads CASSQDGDGSYEQYF. The CDR3 DNA is TGTGCCAGCAGCCAAGATGGGGACGGCTCCTACGAGCAGTACTTC.

The chain has TRBV27 and TRBJ2-7, with D tentatively TRBD2 (5 bases). The CDR3 sequence is 12 residues long. Germline CDR1 reads MNHEY; CDR2 reads SMNVEV (reference sequence). V was shortened by 8 bases and J by 2 bases, with 10 bases between the two germline ends. In DNA form, the CDR3 reads TGTGCCAGCGGACTCAGTCCCTACGAGCAGTACTTC. Translated: CASGLSPYEQYF.

The rearrangement joins TRBV5-1 to TRBJ1-4; 9 nucleotides align to TRBD1. The CDR3 runs 15 residues. Germline CDR1 reads SGHRS; CDR2 reads YFSETQ. The junction had 4 bases not matched to a gene; V was cut back by 4 bases and J by 3 bases. The CDR3 is CASSLQGAANEKLFF. The CDR3 DNA follows: TGCGCCAGCAGCCTACAGGGGGCTGCTAATGAAAAACTGTTTTTT.

This sequence joins TRBV29-1 and TRBJ1-1; D might be TRBD1 (6 bases). This CDR3 comprises 13 residues. Trimming removed 0 bases from V and 7 bases from J, with 12 bases in between. CDR1 SQVTM and CDR2 ANQGSEA come from the germline V gene. The CDR3, as DNA: TGCAGCGTTGAAGATGAGGACAGCTATGAAGCTTTCTTT. It is translated as CSVEDEDSYEAFF.

This clonotype showed up many times. The chain couples TRBV5-1 to TRBJ2-2; no clear D gene. Germline CDR1 reads SGHRS; CDR2 reads YFSETQ. V lost 8 bases, J lost 8 bases, and 16 bases lay in between. This CDR3 spans 13 amino acids. The DNA of the CDR3 is TGCGCCAGTAGCACTCCGCGAGCTGGGGAGCTGTTTTTT. Encoded protein: CASSTPRAGELFF.

The rearrangement links TRBV7-3 to TRBJ2-1; 9 positions agree with TRBD2. The CDR3 covers 15 residues. The ends lost 5 bases at V and 10 bases at J; junction bases unmatched: 12. The germline V gene has CDR1 SGHTA and CDR2 FQGTGA. The CDR3 spells CASSPLGSGGSEQFF. The CDR3 DNA follows: TGTGCCAGCAGCCCATTGGGTAGCGGGGGCTCCGAGCAGTTCTTC.

The V call is TRBV4-1, the J call TRBJ1-4; D ambiguous. The CDR3 runs to 15 residues. The germline gives CDR1 MGHRA, CDR2 YSYEKL. With 3 bases removed from V and 5 bases from J, the gap between germline ends came to 13 bases. The CDR3 sequence is CASSQNGQANEKLFF. The CDR3 DNA reads TGCGCCAGCAGCCAGAACGGTCAAGCGAATGAAAAACTGTTTTTT.

In its sample, this clonotype was seen a few times. This chain links TRBV4-2 with TRBJ1-2, with 8 positions matching TRBD1. The length of the CDR3 is 19 residues. CDR1 and CDR2 from the germline V gene are LGHNA and YNFKEQ. Trimming cost V 4 bases and J 2 bases; bases outside gene matches: 18. The CDR3: CASSRWGEDRAFNNYGYTF. CDR3 bases: TGTGCCAGCAGCCGCTGGGGTGAGGACAGGGCCTTTAACAACTATGGCTACACCTTC.

The chain carries TRBV29-1 and TRBJ1-2; 7 bases line up with TRBD1. CDR3 size: 13 residues. Germline values: CDR1 SQVTM, CDR2 ANQGSEA. The V segment lost 5 bases and the J segment 5 bases; nucleotides outside the gene matches: 8. The CDR3 DNA sequence: TGCAGCGTTTGGGGGACAGAGGGATATGGCTACACCTTC. Its translation is CSVWGTEGYGYTF.

This clonotype occurred a few times. This sequence joins TRBV21-1 and TRBJ2-1; the listed D gene, TRBD2, was not tested against the DNA. TRBV21-1 constitutes a pseudogene. CDR3 length: 20 residues. The DNA for the CDR3 is TGTGCCAGCAGCAAAGGCAAGACTAGCGGGAAAGACGAGGGCTACAATGAGCAGTTCTTC. Translation gives CASSKGKTSGKDEGYNEQFF.

In its sample, this clonotype was seen a few times. This sequence joins TRBV7-9 and TRBJ2-1; TRBD1 agrees at 8 bases. V dropped 5 bases and J dropped 0; count of bases not matched to a gene: 6. In germline, CDR1 is SEHNR, CDR2 FQNEAQ (reference sequence). The CDR3 consists of 16 residues. CDR3 sequence reads: CASSPTTGVSYNEQFF. The CDR3 DNA follows: TGTGCCAGCAGCCCGACGACAGGGGTCTCCTACAATGAGCAGTTCTTC. The whole variable domain, remainder taken from reference TRBV7-9 and TRBJ2-1, is DTGVSQNPRHKITKRGQNVTFRCDPISEHNRLYWYRQTLGQGPEFLTYFQNEAQLEKSRLLSDRFSAERPKGSFSTLEIQRTEQGDSAMYLCASSPTTGVSYNEQFFGPGTRLTVL.

Here the CDR3 DNA reads TGCGCCAGCAGCCAAGATCGGGGGACCCAGTACTTC. Translation: CASSQDRGTQYF. V is TRBV4-3 and J is TRBJ2-5; the D gene is possibly TRBD2 (5 bases). There are 12 residues in the CDR3. Germline CDR1 LGHNA, CDR2 YSLEER. V was shortened by 0 bases and J by 7 bases, with 6 bases between the two germline ends.

The chain links TRBV27 to TRBJ1-2, with TRBD1 as a possible D gene (5 bases). Deletions cut 4 bases from V and 4 bases from J, with 13 bases between. The germline V gene has CDR1 MNHEY and CDR2 SMNVEV (reference sequence). The CDR3 loop spans 14 amino acids. CDR3 region: CASSSPGPPYGYTF. CDR3 sequence (DNA): TGTGCCAGCAGTTCCCCGGGGCCGCCCTATGGCTACACCTTC.

The rearrangement uses TRBV5-1 and TRBJ2-1, with D possibly being TRBD1 or TRBD2 (5 bases each). The germline gives CDR1 SGHRS, CDR2 YFSETQ. This CDR3 has 15 amino acids. The V gene lost 4 bases and the J gene lost 14 bases, with 25 bases spanning the gap. The DNA for the CDR3 is TGCGCCAGCAGCCGCAACGTGGACGGGACGAGCGCCGAGTTCTTC. This gives the protein CASSRNVDGTSAEFF.

CDR3 sequence: CSVLGLAYLQETQYF. CDR3 in DNA: TGCAGCGTTCTGGGACTAGCGTATTTACAAGAGACCCAGTACTTC. J is TRBJ2-5 and V is TRBV29-1, with 10 bases matching TRBD2. Germline V gene data show CDR1 as SQVTM and CDR2 as ANQGSEA. The CDR3 length is 15 residues. V was pared by 5 bases and J by 2 bases, with 8 bases of the junction left unmatched. The full variable domain, completed using reference TRBV29-1 and TRBJ2-5, is SAVISQKPSRDICQRGTSLTIQCQVDSQVTMMFWYRQQPGQSLTLIATANQGSEATYESGFVIDKFPISRPNLTFSTLTVSNMSPEDSSIYLCSVLGLAYLQETQYFGPGTRLLVL.

A word on this clonotype: An end of the junction differs from the germline gene, which may be a read error. The gene calls are TRBV27 and TRBJ2-7, with 11 bases identical to TRBD1. Germline V gives CDR1 MNHEY, CDR2 SMNVEV (reference sequence). CDR3 length: 15 amino acids. In DNA, the CDR3 is TGTGACAGCAGCCCTGGGACAGGGGGATCTTACGAGCAGTACTTC. The encoded protein is CDSSPGTGGSYEQYF.

This clonotype has a handful of counts. The chain links TRBV12-3 or TRBV12-4 to TRBJ2-5; D call uncertain. CDR3 length: 13 amino acids. Trimming removed 5 bases at V and 0 bases at J, with 7 bases between. The CDR3 bases are TGTGCCAGCAGTGGGCAGAACCAAGAGACCCAGTACTTC. Translation gives CASSGQNQETQYF.

The sample holds many counts of this clonotype. The rearrangement joins TRBV6-6 to TRBJ2-7, with D perhaps matching TRBD1 or TRBD2 (5 bases each). The CDR3 contains 14 residues. Trimming removed 4 bases at V and 0 bases at J, with 10 bases between. CDR1 and CDR2 (germline): MNHNY, SVGAGI (reference sequence). The CDR3: CASSFGTYSYEQYF. The CDR3 nucleotides are TGTGCCAGCAGTTTTGGGACCTACTCCTACGAGCAGTACTTC.

This clonotype was seen many times. The chain joins TRBV27 to TRBJ2-7, with D perhaps matching TRBD1 (6 bases). The V gene's germline CDR1 is MNHEY and CDR2 SMNVEV (reference sequence). Trimming stripped 7 bases from V and 3 bases from J, with 7 bases between. This CDR3 has 11 amino acids. This CDR3 is CASIGGYEQYF. CDR3 bases: TGTGCCAGCATAGGGGGCTACGAGCAGTACTTC.

This chain connects TRBV6-2 or TRBV6-3 to TRBJ2-1; D remains unclear. V lost 4 bases to trimming and J lost 0 bases, with 7 bases between them. This CDR3 has 14 residues. The germline CDR1 and CDR2 sequences are MNHEY and SVGEGT. CDR3 in amino acids: CASSSTGSYNEQFF. Here the CDR3 DNA reads TGTGCCAGCAGTTCGACGGGCTCCTACAATGAGCAGTTCTTC.